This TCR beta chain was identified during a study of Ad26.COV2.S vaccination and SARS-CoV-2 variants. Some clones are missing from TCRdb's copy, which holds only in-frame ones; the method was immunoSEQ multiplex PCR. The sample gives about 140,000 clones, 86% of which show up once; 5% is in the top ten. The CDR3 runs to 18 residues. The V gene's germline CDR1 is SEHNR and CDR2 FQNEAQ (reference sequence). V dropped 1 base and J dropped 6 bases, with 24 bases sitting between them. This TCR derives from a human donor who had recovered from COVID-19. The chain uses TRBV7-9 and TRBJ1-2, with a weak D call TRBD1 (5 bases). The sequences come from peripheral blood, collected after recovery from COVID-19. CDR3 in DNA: TGTGCCAGCAGCTTAGGTCTTTCGTTGGCGACCCTGGGGGATGGCTACACCTTC. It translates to CASSLGLSLATLGDGYTF.